The 17 T cell receptor beta chains reported below all come from one sample, sequenced in a study of CD8+ T cells in alopecia areata. Once RNA had been extracted, it was reverse transcribed into cDNA to act as the sequencing template. The method was immunoSEQ multiplex PCR; TCRdb's version includes in-frame clones alone and lacks a portion of them. Among 150,000 to 200,000 clones listed, 40% to 65% were seen once. The treatment is: oral pan-JAK inhibitor, 5-10 mg twice daily. This sample comprised CD8+ T cells sorted from blood, obtained around week 54, from a patient treated with tofacitinib. Receptor source: a human donor with alopecia areata.

CDR3 nucleotides: TGCGCCAGCAGCATAAGCACTTCGGGCGAGCAGTACTTC. It specifies CASSISTSGEQYF. The V and J genes are TRBV4-3 and TRBJ2-7; D not resolved. Germline V gene lookup returns CDR1 LGHNA and CDR2 YSLEER. The CDR3 has 13 residues. V was shortened by 5 bases and J by 6 bases, with 14 bases between the two germline ends.

The V call is TRBV29-1, the J call TRBJ1-2; D not resolved. Germline V gene sequence: CDR1 SQVTM, CDR2 ANQGSEA. Trimming stripped 0 bases from V and 0 bases from J, with 8 bases between. This CDR3 region has 14 residues. The CDR3, as DNA: TGCAGCGTTGAAGATCGCGCGGCTAACTATGGCTACACCTTC. The encoded protein is CSVEDRAANYGYTF.

The chain combines TRBV7-9 with TRBJ1-1; tentatively, D is TRBD1 (6 bases). The CDR3 totals 13 residues. Germline CDR1 is SEHNR and CDR2 is FQNEAQ (reference sequence). The V end lost 3 bases, the J end lost 6 bases, and 11 bases lay between the germline ends. Written as DNA, the CDR3 is TGTGCCAGCAGCTTTCGGGGGGCGGCTGAAGCTTTCTTT. It encodes CASSFRGAAEAFF.

This clone appeared a few times. This chain joins TRBV18 and TRBJ2-1; D unresolved. The V end was cut by 0 bases, the J end by 1 base, with 13 bases between. Germline V gene sequence: CDR1 KGHSH, CDR2 LQKENI. The CDR3 has 17 amino acids. CDR3 bases: TGTGCCAGCTCACCACCAAAGGGCCTGACGTCCTACAATGAGCAGTTCTTC. Translation gives CASSPPKGLTSYNEQFF.

This clone was seen only a few times. The chain joins TRBV19 to TRBJ1-2, with TRBD1 matching over 9 bases. CDR1 and CDR2 from the germline V gene are LNHDA and SQIVND (reference sequence). V lost 8 bases to trimming and J lost 2 bases; unmatched junction nucleotides: 9. The CDR3 loop spans 15 amino acids. The CDR3: CASGRDREGNYGYTF. CDR3 coding DNA: TGTGCCAGTGGACGGGACAGGGAAGGAAACTATGGCTACACCTTC.

The J gene is TRBJ2-5, the V gene TRBV4-3, with 9 nucleotides matching TRBD1. The V and J ends lost 3 bases and 3 bases, in that order; junction bases with no gene match: 2. CDR1 is LGHNA, CDR2 YSLEER, per germline. The CDR3 loop spans 14 amino acids. Written as DNA, the CDR3 is TGCGCCAGCAGCCAGGGACAGGGCGAAGAGACCCAGTACTTC. Translation: CASSQGQGEETQYF.

The genes are TRBV10-2 and TRBJ2-7; perhaps D is TRBD1 or TRBD2 (7 bases each). CDR1 WSHSY and CDR2 SAAADI come from the germline V gene. The CDR3 is 16 residues long. V lost 11 bases and J 0 bases, leaving 23 bases between the germline ends. This chain's CDR3 is CASQRAGGASSYEQYF. CDR3 DNA sequence: TGCGCCTCCCAACGGGCAGGGGGGGCGAGCTCCTACGAGCAGTACTTC.

The chain carries TRBV4-2 and TRBJ2-5; 7 bases line up with TRBD2. The trim removed 0 bases at V and 5 bases at J, leaving 6 bases unmatched. This CDR3 spans 15 amino acids. Germline-derived CDR1 and CDR2 are LGHNA and YNFKEQ. The CDR3 DNA reads as TGTGCCAGCAGCCAAGAGAAATCCGGGGGGGAGACCCAGTACTTC. This encodes CASSQEKSGGETQYF.

The chain uses TRBV27 and TRBJ2-1, with a weak D call TRBD2 (5 bases). The V and J ends lost 6 bases and 0 bases respectively, with 9 bases between them. The CDR3 length is 14 residues. Germline CDR1 and CDR2: MNHEY and SMNVEV (reference sequence). DNA for the CDR3: TGTGCCAGCAGAGTAGGGAGCTCCTACAATGAGCAGTTCTTC. Amino acid sequence: CASRVGSSYNEQFF.

This clone showed up many times. The chain couples TRBV4-2 to TRBJ2-7; possibly TRBD1 for D (5 bases). The germline V and J ends were trimmed by 4 bases and 0 bases, with 16 bases remaining between them. The CDR3 covers 16 residues. Germline CDR1 is LGHNA and CDR2 is YNFKEQ. The CDR3 bases are TGTGCCAGCAGCCCCTGGGGCGGTGATACCTCCTACGAGCAGTACTTC. The encoded protein is CASSPWGGDTSYEQYF.

This clone was picked up a small number of times. The CDR3 bases are TGTGCCAGCAGCTTAGGCGGGGGTGGAGAGCAGTACTTC. Amino acids: CASSLGGGGEQYF. The V and J genes are TRBV7-2 and TRBJ2-7; TRBD2 matches at 7 bases. The CDR3 is 13 residues long. V was pared by 1 base and J by 7 bases, with 4 bases of the junction left unmatched. The germline CDR1 and CDR2 sequences are SGHTA and FQGNSA.

The J gene is TRBJ1-2, the V gene TRBV4-1; D is undetermined. V lost 1 base, J lost 7 bases, and 10 bases lay in between. The CDR3 sequence is 13 residues long. Per germline, CDR1 MGHRA and CDR2 YSYEKL. As DNA, the CDR3 is TGCGCCAGCAGCCAAGTGAATCTTGGTGGCTACACCTTC. This sequence encodes CASSQVNLGGYTF.

V gene TRBV4-2 combines with J gene TRBJ2-7, with 7 bases that match TRBD1. Germline CDR1 is LGHNA and CDR2 is YNFKEQ. This CDR3 has 14 amino acids. V shed 5 bases and J 2 bases; nucleotides not matched to a gene: 6. The CDR3 loop is CASSGIGGTYEQYF. CDR3 coding DNA: TGTGCCAGCAGCGGTATAGGGGGCACCTACGAGCAGTACTTC.

This chain joins TRBV13 and TRBJ2-7, with 9 nucleotides matching TRBD2. The junction had 8 bases not matched to a gene; V was cut back by 3 bases and J by 2 bases. CDR3 length: 16 amino acids. Looked up from germline, CDR1 is PRHDT and CDR2 is FYEKMQ (reference sequence). CDR3 residues: CASSFSTSGTTYEQYF. The CDR3 DNA sequence: TGTGCCAGCAGCTTCTCGACTAGCGGAACTACCTACGAGCAGTACTTC.

This clone was detected only once. The J gene is TRBJ2-7, the V gene TRBV5-1; D perhaps matches TRBD1 (5 bases). The CDR3 loop spans 13 amino acids. Germline lookup yields CDR1 SGHRS and CDR2 YFSETQ. V was shortened by 1 base and J by 3 bases, with 8 bases between the two germline ends. CDR3: CASSLLGDYEQYF. The CDR3 DNA is TGCGCCAGCAGCTTGCTAGGGGACTACGAGCAGTACTTC. The complete variable domain, with remaining parts taken from reference TRBV5-1 and TRBJ2-7, reads KAGVTQTPRYLIKTRGQQVTLSCSPISGHRSVSWYQQTPGQGLQFLFEYFSETQRNKGNFPGRFSGRQFSNSRSEMNVSTLELGDSALYLCASSLLGDYEQYFGPGTRLTVT.

This clone was recorded a few times. The CDR3 loop is CATSAIPGLVAQYF. The CDR3, as DNA: TGTGCCACCAGCGCCATCCCAGGCCTAGTGGCCCAGTACTTC. The V gene is TRBV15, the J gene TRBJ2-5; D gene uncertain. V lost 5 bases and J lost 9, with 19 bases in between. The CDR3 contains 14 residues. Germline values: CDR1 LNHNV, CDR2 YYDKDF (reference sequence). The full variable domain, with the rest looked up from reference TRBV15 and TRBJ2-5, is DAMVIQNPRYQVTQFGKPVTLSCSQTLNHNVMYWYQQKSSQAPKLLFHYYDKDFNNEADTPDNFQSRRPNTSFCFLDIRSPGLGDTAMYLCATSAIPGLVAQYFGPGTRLLVL.

The CDR3 DNA sequence: TGTGCCAGCAGCGCTAGCGGGGGAGTCGCAGATACGCAGTATTTT. This encodes CASSASGGVADTQYF. This sequence joins TRBV2 and TRBJ2-3; 10 bases agree with TRBD2. The length of the CDR3 is 15 residues. Germline V gene sequence: CDR1 SNHLY, CDR2 FYNNEI. V lost 6 bases, J lost 4 bases, and 7 bases stayed unmatched.